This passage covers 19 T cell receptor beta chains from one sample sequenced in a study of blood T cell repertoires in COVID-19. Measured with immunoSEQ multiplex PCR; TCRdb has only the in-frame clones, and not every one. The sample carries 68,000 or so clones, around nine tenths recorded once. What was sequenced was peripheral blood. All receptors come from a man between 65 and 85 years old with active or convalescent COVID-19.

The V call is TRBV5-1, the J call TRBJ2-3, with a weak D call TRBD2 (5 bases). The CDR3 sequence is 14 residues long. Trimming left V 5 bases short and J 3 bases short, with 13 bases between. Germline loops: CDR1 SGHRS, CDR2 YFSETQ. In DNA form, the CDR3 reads TGCGCCAGCAGGGTTTTGGCGGGTACAGATACGCAGTATTTT. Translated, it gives CASRVLAGTDTQYF. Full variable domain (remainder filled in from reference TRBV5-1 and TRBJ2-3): KAGVTQTPRYLIKTRGQQVTLSCSPISGHRSVSWYQQTPGQGLQFLFEYFSETQRNKGNFPGRFSGRQFSNSRSEMNVSTLELGDSALYLCASRVLAGTDTQYFGPGTRLTVL.

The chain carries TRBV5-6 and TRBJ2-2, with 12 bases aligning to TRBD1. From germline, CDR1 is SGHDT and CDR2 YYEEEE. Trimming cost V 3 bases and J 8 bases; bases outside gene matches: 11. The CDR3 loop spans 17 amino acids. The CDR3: CASSWGPGQGAGGELFF. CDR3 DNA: TGTGCCAGCAGCTGGGGGCCGGGACAGGGGGCCGGAGGGGAGCTGTTTTTT.

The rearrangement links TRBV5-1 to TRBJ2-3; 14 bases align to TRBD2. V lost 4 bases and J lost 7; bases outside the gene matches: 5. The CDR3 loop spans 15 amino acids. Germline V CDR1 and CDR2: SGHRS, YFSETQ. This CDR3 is CASSETSGGANTQYF. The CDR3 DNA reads TGCGCCAGCAGCGAGACTAGCGGGGGGGCGAATACGCAGTATTTT.

CDR3 amino acids: CASSLPGQGSGANVLTF. The CDR3 DNA reads as TGTGCCAGCAGCCTTCCGGGACAGGGATCTGGGGCCAACGTCCTGACTTTC. The chain joins TRBV11-2 to TRBJ2-6, with TRBD1 matching over 9 bases. The CDR3 runs to 17 residues. Germline CDR1 reads SGHAT; CDR2 reads FQNNGV. Trimming at V came to 5 bases and at J to 1 base, leaving 6 bases not matched to a gene. The full variable domain, its missing parts supplied by reference TRBV11-2 and TRBJ2-6, is EAGVAQSPRYKIIEKRQSVAFWCNPISGHATLYWYQQILGQGPKLLIQFQNNGVVDDSQLPKDRFSAERLKGVDSTLKIQPAKLEDSAVYLCASSLPGQGSGANVLTFGAGSRLTVL.

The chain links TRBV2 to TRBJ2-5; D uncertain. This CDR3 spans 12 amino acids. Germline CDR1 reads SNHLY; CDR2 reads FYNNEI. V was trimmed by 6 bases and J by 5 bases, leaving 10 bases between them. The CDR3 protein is CASSTVRETQYF. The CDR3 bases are TGTGCCAGCAGCACTGTGAGGGAGACCCAGTACTTC. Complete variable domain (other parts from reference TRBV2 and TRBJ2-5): EPEVTQTPSHQVTQMGQEVILRCVPISNHLYFYWYRQILGQKVEFLVSFYNNEISEKSEIFDDQFSVERPDGSNFTLKIRSTKLEDSAMYFCASSTVRETQYFGPGTRLLVL.

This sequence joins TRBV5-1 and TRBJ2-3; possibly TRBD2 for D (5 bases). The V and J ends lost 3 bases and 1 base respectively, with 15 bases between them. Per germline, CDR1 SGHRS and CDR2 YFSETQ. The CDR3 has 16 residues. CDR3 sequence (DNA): TGCGCCAGCAGCTCACTTAGCGAAGAGGGCACAGATACGCAGTATTTT. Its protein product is CASSSLSEEGTDTQYF.

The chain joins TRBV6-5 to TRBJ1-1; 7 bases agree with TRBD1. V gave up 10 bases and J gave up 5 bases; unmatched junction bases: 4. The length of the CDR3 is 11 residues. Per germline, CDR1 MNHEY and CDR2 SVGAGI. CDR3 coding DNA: TGTGCCACCAGGGGGGCAACTGAAGCTTTCTTT. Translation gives CATRGATEAFF.

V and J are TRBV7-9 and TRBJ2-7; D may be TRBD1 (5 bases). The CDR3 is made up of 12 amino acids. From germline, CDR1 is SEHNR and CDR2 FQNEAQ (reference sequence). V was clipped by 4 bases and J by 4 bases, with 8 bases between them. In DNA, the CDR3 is TGTGCCAGCAGCTCCGCAGGGTACGAGCAGTACTTC. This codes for CASSSAGYEQYF.

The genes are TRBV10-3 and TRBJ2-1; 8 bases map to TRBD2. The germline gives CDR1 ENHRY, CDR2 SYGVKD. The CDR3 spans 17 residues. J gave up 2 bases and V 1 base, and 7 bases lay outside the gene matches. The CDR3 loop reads CAISELSGSQPYNEQFF. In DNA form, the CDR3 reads TGTGCCATCAGTGAGTTGAGCGGGAGCCAACCCTACAATGAGCAGTTCTTC.

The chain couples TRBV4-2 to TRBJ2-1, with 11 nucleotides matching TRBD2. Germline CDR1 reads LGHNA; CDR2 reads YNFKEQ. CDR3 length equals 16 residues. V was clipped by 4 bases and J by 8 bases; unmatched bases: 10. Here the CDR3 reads CASSLPGTSGSYEQFF. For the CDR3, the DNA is TGTGCCAGCAGCCTACCTGGAACTAGCGGGAGCTATGAGCAGTTCTTC.

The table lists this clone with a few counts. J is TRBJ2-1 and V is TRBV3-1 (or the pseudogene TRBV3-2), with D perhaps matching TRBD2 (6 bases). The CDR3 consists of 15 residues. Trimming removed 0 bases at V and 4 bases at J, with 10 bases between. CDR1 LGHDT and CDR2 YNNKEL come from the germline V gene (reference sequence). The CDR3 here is CASSQDTGVYNEQFF. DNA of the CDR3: TGTGCCAGCAGCCAAGATACGGGGGTGTACAATGAGCAGTTCTTC.

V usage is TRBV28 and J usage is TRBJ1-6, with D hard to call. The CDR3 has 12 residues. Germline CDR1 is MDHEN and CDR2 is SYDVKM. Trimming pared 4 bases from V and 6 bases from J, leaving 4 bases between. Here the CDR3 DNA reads TGTGCCAGCAGTTCCGGTAATTCACCCCTCCACTTT. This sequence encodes CASSSGNSPLHF.

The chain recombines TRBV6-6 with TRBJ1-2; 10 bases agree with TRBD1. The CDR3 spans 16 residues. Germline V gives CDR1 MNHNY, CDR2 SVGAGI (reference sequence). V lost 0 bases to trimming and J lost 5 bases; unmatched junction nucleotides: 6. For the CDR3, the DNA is TGTGCCAGCAGTTACTCAGGACAGGGGGGCTATTATGGCTACACCTTC. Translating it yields CASSYSGQGGYYGYTF.

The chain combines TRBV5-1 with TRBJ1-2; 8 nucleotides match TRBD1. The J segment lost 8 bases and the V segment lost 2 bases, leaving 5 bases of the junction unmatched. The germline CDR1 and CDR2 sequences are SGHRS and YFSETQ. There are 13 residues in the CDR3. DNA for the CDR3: TGCGCCAGCAGCTTTGGACAGGGAAGCGGCTACACCTTC. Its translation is CASSFGQGSGYTF.

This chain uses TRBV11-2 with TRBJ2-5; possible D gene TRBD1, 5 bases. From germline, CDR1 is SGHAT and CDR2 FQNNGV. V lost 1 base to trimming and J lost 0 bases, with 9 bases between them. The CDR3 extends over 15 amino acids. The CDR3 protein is CASSLGQSYQETQYF. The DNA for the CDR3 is TGTGCCAGCAGCTTAGGACAGTCCTACCAAGAGACCCAGTACTTC. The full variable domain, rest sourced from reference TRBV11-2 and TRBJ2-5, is EAGVAQSPRYKIIEKRQSVAFWCNPISGHATLYWYQQILGQGPKLLIQFQNNGVVDDSQLPKDRFSAERLKGVDSTLKIQPAKLEDSAVYLCASSLGQSYQETQYFGPGTRLLVL.

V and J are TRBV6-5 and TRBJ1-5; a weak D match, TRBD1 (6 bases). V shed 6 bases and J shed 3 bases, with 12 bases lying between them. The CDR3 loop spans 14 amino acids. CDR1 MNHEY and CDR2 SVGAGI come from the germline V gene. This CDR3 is CASSPRTANQPQHF. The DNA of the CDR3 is TGTGCCAGCAGCCCAAGGACAGCCAATCAGCCCCAGCATTTT.

This chain's CDR3 is CASKRGSSNQPQHF. As DNA, the CDR3 is TGTGCCAGCAAAAGGGGAAGTAGCAATCAGCCCCAGCATTTT. This chain uses TRBV6-5 with TRBJ1-5; D perhaps matches TRBD1 (5 bases). The CDR3 has 14 amino acids. V was clipped by 7 bases and J by 0 bases, with 10 bases between them. Looked up from germline, CDR1 is MNHEY and CDR2 is SVGAGI.

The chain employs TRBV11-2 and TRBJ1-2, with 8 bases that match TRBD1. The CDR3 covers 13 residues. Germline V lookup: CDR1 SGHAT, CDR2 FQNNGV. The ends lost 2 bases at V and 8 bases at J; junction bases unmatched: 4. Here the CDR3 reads CASSLQGAVGYTF. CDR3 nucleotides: TGTGCCAGCAGCTTACAGGGGGCTGTAGGCTACACCTTC.

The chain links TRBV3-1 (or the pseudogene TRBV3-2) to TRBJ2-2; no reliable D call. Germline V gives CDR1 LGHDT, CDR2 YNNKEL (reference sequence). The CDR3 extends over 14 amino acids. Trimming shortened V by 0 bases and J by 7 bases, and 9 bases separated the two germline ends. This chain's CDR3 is CASSQDVTGGELFF. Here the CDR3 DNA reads TGTGCCAGCAGCCAAGACGTCACGGGCGGGGAGCTGTTTTTT.